The rows below give T cell receptor beta chains drawn from one sample of a study of cytomegalovirus exposure and HLA in healthy donors. Clones were sequenced by immunoSEQ multiplex PCR, and TCRdb holds only the in-frame ones, with some missing. The sample contains some 49,000 clones, roughly nine tenths of which appear only once. The sequencing input was PBMCs. All receptors derive from a man aged 18 to 30 in good health and CMV-seronegative. Each CDR3 is given with its conserved first and last residue. A D gene is named only where the DNA matches it firmly.

d_gene,v_gene,j_gene,CDR3aa
TRBD2,TRBV6-1,TRBJ2-7,CASSDSGGAYEQYF
NA,TRBV7-2,TRBJ2-7,CASSKGQSYEQYF
NA,TRBV9,TRBJ2-1,CASSSPRDGGEYEQFF
NA,TRBV15,TRBJ1-1,CATREAGGSNTEAFF
NA,TRBV12-5,TRBJ1-2,CASGPGNSANGYTF
NA,TRBV28,TRBJ1-1,CASSSGHLNTEAFF
NA,TRBV7-9,TRBJ1-3,CASSPGYGNTIYF
TRBD1,TRBV5-1,TRBJ1-4,CASSLGTGVTEKLFF
NA,TRBV11-3,TRBJ2-3,CASSLLSFSITDTQYF
NA,TRBV7-2,TRBJ1-3,CASSLAPTGSQRNTIYF
NA,TRBV7-3,TRBJ2-1,CASSLNPQGEQFF
NA,TRBV5-1,TRBJ2-7,CASSLALSSYEQYF
NA,TRBV6-7,TRBJ1-1,CASSYSPLGANTEAFF
NA,TRBV5-8,TRBJ1-2,CASSSGGTYGGYTF
NA,TRBV30,TRBJ1-2,CAWSRHLSGYGYTF
TRBD1,TRBV27,TRBJ1-5,CASSSWRTGGLGNQPQHF
NA,TRBV9,TRBJ1-2,CASSNLATGNYGYTF
TRBD1,TRBV9,TRBJ2-7,CASSVGQGAYEQYF
NA,TRBV9,TRBJ1-5,CASSTGGNQPQHF
NA,TRBV5-1,TRBJ2-4,CASSLVEGLAKNIQYF
NA,TRBV6-1,TRBJ2-3,CASSELAHAKSTDTQYF
TRBD2,TRBV2,TRBJ2-1,CASKLRFSGRENEQFF